The entry below describes one T cell receptor (beta chain). This record comes from a study of T cells in Graves' hyperthyroidism and ophthalmopathy. Germline trimming cut 3 bases from V and 5 bases from J; bases unmatched to any gene: 10. Germline V gives CDR1 LGHDT, CDR2 YNNKEL (reference sequence). The CDR3 extends over 18 amino acids. Thyroid ultrasound and orbital computed tomography, with clinical symptoms and serum thyroxine and TRAb, informed diagnoses. Amplification of TCR beta CDR3 regions was performed using RNA transcripts as template. With the HTBI primer set, the TCR CDR3 went through a first round of RT-PCR. From the multiplex PCR reads, TCRdb called clonotypes with MiXCR, one entry per CDR3 protein. The top ten hold less than 55% of the sample, which has approximately 530,000 distinct CDR3 sequences, approximately 20% seen once.

Material: blood. The V and J genes are TRBV3-1 and TRBJ2-5; 15 bases are a match to TRBD2. This sequence was found in a man in his forties or fifties with Graves' ophthalmopathy. CDR3 sequence reads: CASSQGRTSGGARETQYF. CDR3 DNA sequence: TGTGCCAGCAGCCAGGGCAGGACTAGCGGGGGGGCGAGGGAGACCCAGTACTTC.